These T cell receptor beta chains were read from a single sample in a study of blood T cell repertoires in COVID-19. Sequencing used immunoSEQ multiplex PCR; TCRdb keeps in-frame clones, though not all of them. The sample includes approximately 260,000 clones, 84% seen only once; the top ten take 8.6%. The source material was peripheral blood. Source of these receptors: a human donor in a cohort sampled during active COVID-19. The CDR3 runs from the conserved cysteine through the conserved F or W. Fields, in order: V gene, clone size, CDR3 length, D gene, J gene, CDR3 DNA, CDR3 protein. The D gene is left open where the match is weak. Expanded clones are given a class, and other clones once, few, many or no size at all.

>TRBV28|-|14|TRBD1|TRBJ1-1
TGTGCCAGCAGATACAGGGGGCATGGGACTGAAGCTTTCTTT
CASRYRGHGTEAFF
>TRBV18|-|14|TRBD1|TRBJ1-1
TGTGCCAGCTCATCTGGACAGGGGGGAACTGAAGCTTTCTTT
CASSSGQGGTEAFF
>TRBV19|-|14|-|TRBJ1-5
TGTGCCAGTAGTCGGGTGGCAGGGAACCAGCCCCAGCATTTT
CASSRVAGNQPQHF
>TRBV4-2|-|17|-|TRBJ2-7
TGTGCCAGCAGCCATCCGCTAGAAGGAGGGATCGAATACGAGCAGTACTTC
CASSHPLEGGIEYEQYF
>TRBV15|-|14|-|TRBJ2-7
TGTGCCACCAGCAGCCGCGGACAGTCCTACGAGCAGTACTTC
CATSSRGQSYEQYF
>TRBV6-1|-|15|TRBD2|TRBJ2-1
TGTGCCAGCAGTGAAGCGCAAGCGGGAGCCAATGAGCAGTTCTTC
CASSEAQAGANEQFF
>TRBV12-3/TRBV12-4|once|13|-|TRBJ2-2
TGTGCCAGCAGCCTTACAGGGTGGGGGGAGCTGTTTTTT
CASSLTGWGELFF
>TRBV19|-|14|TRBD1|TRBJ2-7
TGTGCCAGTGGGAAGACAGGGGTTTTTCCCGAGCAGTACTTC
CASGKTGVFPEQYF
>TRBV5-1|-|13|TRBD1|TRBJ2-5
TGCGCCAGCAGCTCGGACAGGGCGGAGACCCAGTACTTC
CASSSDRAETQYF
>TRBV7-2|-|16|-|TRBJ2-2
TGTGCCAGCAGCCTACCAAGGGGGCGGGGCACCGGGGAGCTGTTTTTT
CASSLPRGRGTGELFF
>TRBV5-4|-|14|-|TRBJ2-1
TGTGCCAGCAGCTCGGAGGGGCCCTACAATGAGCAGTTCTTC
CASSSEGPYNEQFF